A single sample is the source of the 23 T cell receptor beta chains below, sequenced in a study of memory CD4+ T cells and cytomegalovirus serostatus. Clones were read by immunoSEQ multiplex PCR, and TCRdb kept only the in-frame ones, dropping some. Found here are tens of thousands of clones, roughly 72% of them singletons; the top ten hold around 1.6%. The sort gate was single viable CD3+CD4+CD8-CD45RO+ cells for memory CD4+ T cells. What was sequenced was memory CD4+ T cells from blood. The source of these receptors is an adult in good health and CMV-seronegative.

This clone was found once. The chain couples TRBV19 to TRBJ2-7, with no clear D. The ends were cut back, 1 base at V and 0 bases at J, with 7 bases in the middle. Germline V lookup: CDR1 LNHDA, CDR2 SQIVND (reference sequence). The CDR3 has 14 amino acids. The CDR3 protein is CASSIVWSSYEQYF. The CDR3 coding sequence is TGTGCCAGTAGTATAGTCTGGAGCTCCTACGAGCAGTACTTC.

V gene TRBV10-2 combines with J gene TRBJ1-1; 8 bases are a match to TRBD1. The J segment lost 4 bases and the V segment lost 4 bases, leaving 2 bases of the junction unmatched. The CDR3 contains 13 residues. CDR1 and CDR2 from the germline V gene are WSHSY and SAAADI. CDR3: CASSVTGATEAFF. Written as DNA, the CDR3 is TGCGCCAGCAGTGTGACAGGGGCCACTGAAGCTTTCTTT.

The gene calls are TRBV27 and TRBJ2-5; 13 positions match TRBD2. Germline loops: CDR1 MNHEY, CDR2 SMNVEV (reference sequence). CDR3 size: 18 residues. Trimming took 3 bases from V and 5 from J; bases not matched to a gene: 12. The CDR3 DNA reads as TGTGCCAGCAGTTTTTCTCGGACTAGCGGGAGAAAGGGGGAGACCCAGTACTTC. Its protein product is CASSFSRTSGRKGETQYF.

This clone occurred once. The chain employs TRBV27 and TRBJ1-1, with D hard to call. Per the germline V gene, CDR1 is MNHEY and CDR2 is SMNVEV (reference sequence). Trimming shortened V by 6 bases and J by 1 base, and 9 bases separated the two germline ends. This CDR3 is 13 amino acids long. Written as DNA, the CDR3 is TGTGCCAGCAGCTTAAGCCGGAACACTGAAGCTTTCTTT. This sequence encodes CASSLSRNTEAFF.

The chain uses TRBV4-3 and TRBJ1-1; possibly TRBD1 for D (5 bases). Germline CDR1 and CDR2: LGHNA and YSLEER. V gave up 0 bases and J gave up 5 bases, with 7 bases separating them. This CDR3 has 13 amino acids. CDR3 nucleotides: TGCGCCAGCAGCCAAGATCGGGGGACTGAAGCTTTCTTT. It translates to CASSQDRGTEAFF.

The rearrangement joins TRBV18 to TRBJ2-6, with D uncertain. The germline gives CDR1 KGHSH, CDR2 LQKENI. With 3 bases removed from V and 0 bases from J, the gap between germline ends came to 3 bases. The length of the CDR3 is 14 residues. The CDR3 region is CASSPFSGANVLTF. The CDR3 bases are TGTGCCAGCTCACCCTTCTCTGGGGCCAACGTCCTGACTTTC. Supplemented by reference TRBV18 and TRBJ2-6, the full variable domain reads NAGVMQNPRHLVRRRGQEARLRCSPMKGHSHVYWYRQLPEEGLKFMVYLQKENIIDESGMPKERFSAEFPKEGPSILRIQQVVRGDSAAYFCASSPFSGANVLTFGAGSRLTVL.

The chain carries TRBV7-9 and TRBJ2-7, with a tentative D call TRBD1 (6 bases). The CDR3 extends over 15 amino acids. Germline V CDR1 and CDR2: SEHNR, FQNEAQ (reference sequence). V was clipped by 2 bases and J by 5 bases, with 16 bases between them. The DNA for the CDR3 is TGTGCCAGCAGCTTACTACAGGGAAGGGTTGACGAGCAGTACTTC. As protein: CASSLLQGRVDEQYF.

The rearrangement links TRBV2 to TRBJ1-2; D ambiguous. CDR1 is SNHLY and CDR2 is FYNNEI in the germline V gene. The CDR3 is 9 residues long. Trimming shortened V by 11 bases and J by 7 bases, and 8 bases separated the two germline ends. The CDR3, as DNA: TGTGCCGCCGCCGGTGGCTACACCTTC. As protein: CAAAGGYTF.

The chain has TRBV29-1 and TRBJ2-3; D gene ambiguous. CDR3 length: 12 amino acids. CDR1 is SQVTM and CDR2 is ANQGSEA in the germline V gene. Trimming took 4 bases from V and 6 from J, leaving 11 bases between them. The DNA of the CDR3 is TGCAGCGTTGTTTGGTCGGCGGATACGCAGTATTTT. It translates to CSVVWSADTQYF.

Points on this clone: No DNA is shown, since the ends of the CDR3 on it are uncertain; the CDR3 is the one TCRdb lists. This chain connects TRBV6-6 to TRBJ2-1; the table's D call, TRBD1, has no DNA check behind it. CDR1 is MNHNY and CDR2 is SVGAGI in the germline V gene (reference sequence). Both ends counted, the CDR3 spans 15 residues. The CDR3 loop reads CASSSSGQAVNEQFF.

This chain joins TRBV28 and TRBJ2-7; 8 nucleotides agree with TRBD1. Germline lookup yields CDR1 MDHEN and CDR2 SYDVKM. The V and J ends lost 3 bases and 6 bases, in that order; junction bases with no gene match: 13. The CDR3 runs 16 residues. The DNA for the CDR3 is TGTGCCAGCAGTTTTGGTTTCGGGACAGGATTACCCGAGCAGTACTTC. Residues: CASSFGFGTGLPEQYF.

The gene calls are TRBV7-9 and TRBJ1-3; perhaps TRBD1 as D (6 bases). CDR3 length: 14 residues. The germline V gene has CDR1 SEHNR and CDR2 FQNEAQ (reference sequence). V was trimmed by 4 bases and J by 2 bases, leaving 9 bases between them. The CDR3 nucleotides are TGTGCCAGCAGCTCCAGGGGAGCTGGAAACACCATATATTTT. Translating it yields CASSSRGAGNTIYF.

V usage is TRBV7-9 and J usage is TRBJ2-7; TRBD2 is a possible D gene (6 bases). Germline CDR1 reads SEHNR; CDR2 reads FQNEAQ (reference sequence). The CDR3 loop spans 14 amino acids. V was pared by 7 bases and J by 6 bases, with 19 bases between. CDR3 sequence: CASTGGPTGSEQYF. In nucleotides, the CDR3 is TGTGCCAGCACCGGGGGACCGACTGGATCCGAGCAGTACTTC. Variable domain in full (rest from reference TRBV7-9 and TRBJ2-7): DTGVSQNPRHKITKRGQNVTFRCDPISEHNRLYWYRQTLGQGPEFLTYFQNEAQLEKSRLLSDRFSAERPKGSFSTLEIQRTEQGDSAMYLCASTGGPTGSEQYFGPGTRLTVT.

This chain connects TRBV27 to TRBJ2-7; a possible D gene is TRBD1 (6 bases). The V gene's germline CDR1 is MNHEY and CDR2 SMNVEV (reference sequence). V gave up 1 base and J gave up 2 bases, with 9 bases separating them. The CDR3 extends over 14 amino acids. Here the CDR3 DNA reads TGTGCCAGCAGTTTATTTGACAGGACCTACGAGCAGTACTTC. This sequence encodes CASSLFDRTYEQYF.

This clone came up once. The chain has TRBV10-3 and TRBJ2-1; TRBD2 matches 9 bases. The V segment lost 2 bases and the J segment 5 bases; nucleotides outside the gene matches: 4. The CDR3 consists of 15 residues. Germline V gene sequence: CDR1 ENHRY, CDR2 SYGVKD. The CDR3 is CAISERLAGNNEQFF. The CDR3 DNA follows: TGTGCCATCAGTGAGAGGCTAGCGGGGAACAATGAGCAGTTCTTC.

This clone was seen just once. V and J are TRBV2 and TRBJ2-5, with 16 bases identical to TRBD2. V dropped 4 bases and J dropped 4; count of bases not matched to a gene: 3. Germline assignment: CDR1 SNHLY and CDR2 FYNNEI. The CDR3 contains 16 residues. The CDR3 DNA is TGTGCCAGCAGTGCGGGACTAGCGGGGGGGCGAGAGACCCAGTACTTC. Translating gives CASSAGLAGGRETQYF. Full variable domain (remainder filled in from reference TRBV2 and TRBJ2-5): EPEVTQTPSHQVTQMGQEVILRCVPISNHLYFYWYRQILGQKVEFLVSFYNNEISEKSEIFDDQFSVERPDGSNFTLKIRSTKLEDSAMYFCASSAGLAGGRETQYFGPGTRLLVL.

The chain is built from TRBV28 and TRBJ1-2; the D gene is possibly TRBD1 (5 bases). The CDR3 is made up of 15 amino acids. Germline V gene sequence: CDR1 MDHEN, CDR2 SYDVKM. V was trimmed by 8 bases and J by 1 base, leaving 17 bases between them. The CDR3 nucleotides are TGTGCCAGCGGATCGAGGGACTTTAATAACTATGGCTACACCTTC. It yields the protein CASGSRDFNNYGYTF.

This chain joins TRBV19 and TRBJ1-5, with D perhaps TRBD1 (6 bases). Germline V gene lookup returns CDR1 LNHDA and CDR2 SQIVND (reference sequence). Trimming took 7 bases from V and 4 from J, leaving 14 bases between them. The CDR3 spans 14 residues. CDR3 loop: CASNPGQRNQPQHF. CDR3 nucleotide sequence: TGTGCCAGTAACCCTGGACAGAGGAATCAGCCCCAGCATTTT.

V usage is TRBV20-1 and J usage is TRBJ1-5; no clear D. In germline, CDR1 is DFQATT, CDR2 SNEGSKA (reference sequence). V was trimmed by 2 bases and J by 6 bases, leaving 5 bases between them. The CDR3 has 11 amino acids. DNA for the CDR3: TGCAGTGCTAGATACGGTCAGCCCCAGCATTTT. It encodes CSARYGQPQHF.

The rearrangement joins TRBV13 to TRBJ2-5, with 8 bases fitting TRBD2. This CDR3 comprises 17 residues. Germline-derived CDR1 and CDR2 are PRHDT and FYEKMQ (reference sequence). After removal of 3 bases from V and 2 bases from J, the junction contained 11 bases not matched to a gene. The CDR3 DNA is TGTGCCAGCAGCTTTTACGGGAGCGGGAGTATACAAGAGACCCAGTACTTC. This gives the protein CASSFYGSGSIQETQYF.

This clone was recorded once. V and J are TRBV7-9 and TRBJ1-1; D is ambiguous. Deletions cut 3 bases from V and 0 bases from J, with 8 bases between. The length of the CDR3 is 14 residues. Germline loops: CDR1 SEHNR, CDR2 FQNEAQ (reference sequence). In nucleotides, the CDR3 is TGTGCCAGCAGCTTGAGGACCATGAACACTGAAGCTTTCTTT. The encoded protein is CASSLRTMNTEAFF.

The chain carries TRBV19 and TRBJ2-3, with TRBD2 matching 10 bases. The CDR3 spans 15 residues. Germline V gives CDR1 LNHDA, CDR2 SQIVND (reference sequence). V trimming: 5 bases; J trimming: 6 bases; junction bases outside the gene matches: 8. The CDR3 loop is CASSLAGGLGDTQYF. The CDR3 coding sequence is TGTGCCAGTAGTTTAGCGGGAGGCCTTGGGGATACGCAGTATTTT.

The V call is TRBV7-2, the J call TRBJ1-2; 8 nucleotides align to TRBD1. Losses at the gene ends were 1 base for V and 4 bases for J; bases not matched to a gene: 5. The CDR3 is 15 residues long. Germline-derived CDR1 and CDR2 are SGHTA and FQGNSA. The CDR3 here is CASSLEGQVPYGYTF. The CDR3 region has the DNA TGTGCCAGCAGCTTAGAGGGACAGGTTCCCTATGGCTACACCTTC. The entire variable domain, with the rest obtained from reference TRBV7-2 and TRBJ1-2, is as follows: GAGVSQSPSNKVTEKGKDVELRCDPISGHTALYWYRQSLGQGLEFLIYFQGNSAPDKSGLPSDRFSAERTGGSVSTLTIQRTQQEDSAVYLCASSLEGQVPYGYTFGSGTRLTVV.